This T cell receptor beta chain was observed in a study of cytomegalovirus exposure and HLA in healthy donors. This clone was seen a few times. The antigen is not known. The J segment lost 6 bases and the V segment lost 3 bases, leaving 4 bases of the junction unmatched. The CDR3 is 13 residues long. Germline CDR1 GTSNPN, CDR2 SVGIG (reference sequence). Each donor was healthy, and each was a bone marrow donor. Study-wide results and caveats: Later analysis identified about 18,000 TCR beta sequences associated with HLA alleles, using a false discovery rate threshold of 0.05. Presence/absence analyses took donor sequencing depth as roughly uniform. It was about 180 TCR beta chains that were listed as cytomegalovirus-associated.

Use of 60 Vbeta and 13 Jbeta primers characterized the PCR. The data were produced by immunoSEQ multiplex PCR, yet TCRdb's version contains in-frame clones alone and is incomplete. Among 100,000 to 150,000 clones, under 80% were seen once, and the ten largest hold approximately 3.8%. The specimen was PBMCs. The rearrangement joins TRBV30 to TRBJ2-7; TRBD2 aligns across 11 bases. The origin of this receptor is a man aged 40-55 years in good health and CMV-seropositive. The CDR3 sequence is CAWRTSGGGEQYF. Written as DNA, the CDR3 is TGTGCCTGGAGAACTAGCGGGGGTGGCGAGCAGTACTTC. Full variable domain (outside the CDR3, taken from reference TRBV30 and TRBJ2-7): SQTIHQWPATLVQPVGSPLSLECTVEGTSNPNLYWYRQAAGRGLQLLFYSVGIGQISSEVPQNLSASRPQDRQFILSSKKLLLSDSGFYLCAWRTSGGGEQYFGPGTRLTVT.